Presented here are 2 T cell receptor beta chains from one specimen sequenced in a study of T-cell reconstitution after alpha-beta-depleted transplantation in children. It was with unique molecular identifiers that the TCRbeta library was prepared. TCRdb fed the PCR reads into MiXCR, producing one record per CDR3 protein. Of approximately 97,000 distinct CDR3 sequences in the sample, under 7% are singletons; the top ten hold roughly 6.1%. This sample comprised PBMCs, mostly from graft donor cells, obtained 60 days after TCRalphabeta/CD19-depleted stem cell transplant. The source is a female patient under 10 years old who had a stem cell transplant for Fanconi anemia, so the T cells may come from the graft donor.

This clonotype was observed at least ten times. The chain combines TRBV5-6 with TRBJ2-2; a weak D match, TRBD2 (6 bases). V lost 2 bases to trimming and J lost 6 bases, with 14 bases between them. CDR1 is SGHDT and CDR2 is YYEEEE in the germline V gene. There are 15 residues in the CDR3. The DNA of the CDR3 is TGTGCCAGCAGCTTTCGGGGGTCCCTCGCCGGGGAGCTGTTTTTT. As protein: CASSFRGSLAGELFF.

This clonotype was observed many times. The chain couples TRBV2 to TRBJ2-2; no reliable D call. CDR1 SNHLY and CDR2 FYNNEI come from the germline V gene. The CDR3 runs to 13 residues. V lost 3 bases and J lost 6, with 8 bases in between. CDR3 amino acids: CASSDSWAGELFF. The CDR3 DNA sequence: TGTGCCAGCAGTGATAGTTGGGCCGGGGAGCTGTTTTTT.